Following are 29 T cell receptor beta chains from one sample sequenced in a study of cytomegalovirus exposure and HLA in healthy donors. The protocol was immunoSEQ multiplex PCR, while the TCRdb copy is restricted to in-frame clones and leaves out a portion. The sample carries roughly 250,000 clones, 70% to 90% recorded once. Sequencing was done on a sample of PBMCs. Receptors were obtained from a woman in her thirties in good health and CMV-seropositive.

The rearrangement joins TRBV7-9 to TRBJ2-5; 9 nucleotides line up with TRBD2. Per germline, CDR1 SEHNR and CDR2 FQNEAQ (reference sequence). CDR3 size: 14 residues. V shed 5 bases, J shed 3 bases, and the junction held 4 bases outside the gene matches. The CDR3 is CASSALAGEETQYF. CDR3 DNA: TGTGCCAGCAGCGCGTTAGCGGGAGAAGAGACCCAGTACTTC.

The chain couples TRBV30 to TRBJ2-7, with TRBD2 matching 11 bases. CDR1 is GTSNPN and CDR2 is SVGIG in the germline V gene (reference sequence). This CDR3 is 17 amino acids long. V was clipped by 0 bases and J by 4 bases; unmatched bases: 11. The CDR3 DNA is TGTGCCTGGAGTGTACGAAGATCCGGGACTAGCGGATACGAGCAGTACTTC. It yields the protein CAWSVRRSGTSGYEQYF.

The rearrangement links TRBV18 to TRBJ1-1; TRBD1 matches 8 bases. This CDR3 has 14 residues. V gave up 3 bases and J gave up 3 bases; unmatched junction bases: 3. CDR1 and CDR2 (germline): KGHSH, LQKENI. The CDR3 nucleotides read TGTGCCAGCTCACCCGGGACAGGAGACACTGAAGCTTTCTTT. Amino acid sequence: CASSPGTGDTEAFF. Combining the CDR3 with reference TRBV18 and TRBJ1-1 gives the whole variable domain NAGVMQNPRHLVRRRGQEARLRCSPMKGHSHVYWYRQLPEEGLKFMVYLQKENIIDESGMPKERFSAEFPKEGPSILRIQQVVRGDSAAYFCASSPGTGDTEAFFGQGTRLTVV.

Concerning this clone: The identical CDR3 is also encoded by other nucleotide sequences in the sample. CDR3 coding DNA: TGTGCCAGCAGTTTAGCAGGGCCGTACGAGCAGTACTTC. It encodes CASSLAGPYEQYF. The rearrangement joins TRBV27 to TRBJ2-7; tentative D call: TRBD1 (5 bases). Germline lookup yields CDR1 MNHEY and CDR2 SMNVEV (reference sequence). This CDR3 is 13 amino acids long. Trimming pared 2 bases from V and 4 bases from J, leaving 9 bases between.

At least ten counts were recorded for this clone. The chain is built from TRBV6-6 and TRBJ1-2; D is unclear. CDR1 MNHNY and CDR2 SVGAGI come from the germline V gene (reference sequence). The length of the CDR3 is 14 residues. Trimming cost V 4 bases and J 12 bases, with 21 bases left between them. The CDR3 DNA reads as TGTGCCAGCAGTTTTAGATCGGACGGCGGGATTGACACCTTC. Its protein is CASSFRSDGGIDTF.

This clone has at least ten counts. The V call is TRBV9, the J call TRBJ2-5; 9 nucleotides align to TRBD2. The CDR3 totals 17 residues. Germline assignment: CDR1 SGDLS and CDR2 YYNGEE. Losses at the gene ends were 4 bases for V and 5 bases for J; bases not matched to a gene: 15. CDR3 protein: CASSQRRGGPLGETQYF. DNA of the CDR3: TGTGCCAGCAGCCAAAGGCGGGGGGGGCCGTTGGGGGAGACCCAGTACTTC.

The chain joins TRBV5-4 to TRBJ2-3; TRBD2 matches 7 bases. Germline assignment: CDR1 SGHNT and CDR2 YYREEE (reference sequence). V dropped 2 bases and J dropped 3; count of bases not matched to a gene: 3. The CDR3 sequence is 14 residues long. The CDR3 DNA is TGTGCCAGCAGCTTAGCTAGCGGTACAGATACGCAGTATTTT. Encoded protein: CASSLASGTDTQYF.

This clone was found many times. Other nucleotide sequences from this sample produce the same CDR3. The chain links TRBV2 to TRBJ1-2; 7 bases agree with TRBD1. The CDR3 has 13 residues. The germline V gene has CDR1 SNHLY and CDR2 FYNNEI. V shed 1 base, J shed 7 bases, and the junction held 3 bases outside the gene matches. The CDR3 nucleotides are TGTGCCAGCAGTGAAGAGGGGGCAGCTGGCTACACCTTC. Encoded protein: CASSEEGAAGYTF.

The gene calls are TRBV19 and TRBJ2-3; D is undetermined. CDR1 LNHDA and CDR2 SQIVND come from the germline V gene (reference sequence). Between the trimmed V and J ends, which lost 5 bases and 2 bases, there was a span of 8 bases. The CDR3 contains 13 residues. The CDR3 loop reads CASSVVHTDTQYF. CDR3 nucleotide sequence: TGTGCCAGTAGTGTTGTACACACAGATACGCAGTATTTT.

The chain links TRBV7-9 to TRBJ2-7; D might be TRBD2 (6 bases). The CDR3 runs 14 residues. Germline values: CDR1 SEHNR, CDR2 FQNEAQ (reference sequence). V was shortened by 1 base and J by 2 bases, with 9 bases between the two germline ends. CDR3 in amino acids: CASSLVSGAYEQYF. The CDR3 nucleotides are TGTGCCAGCAGCTTAGTTTCGGGGGCCTACGAGCAGTACTTC.

V and J are TRBV5-1 and TRBJ1-2, with 10 positions matching TRBD1. The germline gives CDR1 SGHRS, CDR2 YFSETQ. Unmatched junction bases numbered 7, after V lost 0 bases and J lost 2 bases. The CDR3 is 17 amino acids. In nucleotides, the CDR3 is TGCGCCAGCAGCTTGGGGGACAGGGGCGCGGGGAACTATGGCTACACCTTC. Translated, it gives CASSLGDRGAGNYGYTF.

The chain carries TRBV4-2 and TRBJ2-7, with a weak D call TRBD2 (5 bases). Germline CDR1 LGHNA, CDR2 YNFKEQ. The CDR3 spans 15 residues. V dropped 2 bases and J dropped 2 bases, with 13 bases sitting between them. Here the CDR3 reads CASSQSNSAPYEQYF. CDR3 nucleotides: TGTGCCAGCAGCCAAAGTAATAGCGCGCCCTACGAGCAGTACTTC.

The chain combines TRBV5-1 with TRBJ2-2, with D maybe TRBD1 (5 bases). With 3 bases removed from V and 0 bases from J, the gap between germline ends came to 21 bases. The CDR3 length is 19 residues. CDR1 is SGHRS, CDR2 YFSETQ, per germline. The CDR3 DNA reads as TGCGCCAGCAGCTGGGGCCCGAGTAAGGCTGGTACGAACACCGGGGAGCTGTTTTTT. Its translation is CASSWGPSKAGTNTGELFF.

The rearrangement links TRBV18 to TRBJ2-1, with D perhaps TRBD2 (5 bases). Trimming pared 1 base from V and 7 bases from J, leaving 8 bases between. This CDR3 spans 13 amino acids. The germline V gene has CDR1 KGHSH and CDR2 LQKENI. CDR3 sequence reads: CASSPRGVNEQFF. DNA of the CDR3: TGTGCCAGCTCACCACGGGGAGTGAATGAGCAGTTCTTC.

CDR3 coding DNA: TGTGCCAGCAGCTTGGCTAGCGGGTCCAATGAGCAGTTCTTC. It yields the protein CASSLASGSNEQFF. This rearrangement joins TRBV7-3 to TRBJ2-1; TRBD2 agrees at 8 bases. Per germline, CDR1 SGHTA and CDR2 FQGTGA. J was trimmed by 6 bases and V by 3 bases; bases with no gene match: 4. The CDR3 contains 14 residues.

The chain couples TRBV2 to TRBJ1-5, with TRBD1 identical over 8 bases. The CDR3 runs 16 residues. Germline CDR1 is SNHLY and CDR2 is FYNNEI. Unmatched junction bases numbered 15, after V lost 5 bases and J lost 9 bases. CDR3 DNA: TGTGCCAGCAGTTTTACGACAGGGGCCCCCGGGGGGCCCCAGCATTTT. Protein product: CASSFTTGAPGGPQHF.

The chain joins TRBV7-2 to TRBJ1-4, with D possibly matching TRBD1 (6 bases). The V gene's germline CDR1 is SGHTA and CDR2 FQGNSA. The CDR3 runs 15 residues. V was cut by 5 bases and J by 7 bases, with 17 bases left in between. The CDR3 DNA is TGTGCCAGCAGCCAACGAAGGGGGTTCGTTGAAAAACTGTTTTTT. Translation: CASSQRRGFVEKLFF. Looking up the rest from reference TRBV7-2 and TRBJ1-4 gives the full variable domain: GAGVSQSPSNKVTEKGKDVELRCDPISGHTALYWYRQSLGQGLEFLIYFQGNSAPDKSGLPSDRFSAERTGGSVSTLTIQRTQQEDSAVYLCASSQRRGFVEKLFFGSGTQLSVL.

The chain combines TRBV19 with TRBJ2-1; 8 nucleotides agree with TRBD2. This CDR3 region has 15 residues. Trimming at V came to 2 bases and at J to 5 bases, leaving 5 bases not matched to a gene. Germline values: CDR1 LNHDA, CDR2 SQIVND (reference sequence). The CDR3 region has the DNA TGTGCCAGTAGTATAAGCGGGAGAAAGGACAATGAGCAGTTCTTC. It specifies CASSISGRKDNEQFF.

The sample holds one count of this clone. The chain uses TRBV4-2 and TRBJ1-5; 8 bases are shared with TRBD1. Unmatched junction bases numbered 13, after V lost 5 bases and J lost 7 bases. Germline assignment: CDR1 LGHNA and CDR2 YNFKEQ. There are 16 residues in the CDR3. CDR3 region: CASSEAAGTGGQPQHF. The CDR3 nucleotides read TGTGCCAGCAGCGAAGCTGCCGGGACAGGCGGCCAGCCCCAGCATTTT.

J is TRBJ2-1 and V is TRBV27; D perhaps matches TRBD2 (6 bases). Germline assignment: CDR1 MNHEY and CDR2 SMNVEV (reference sequence). CDR3 size: 12 residues. The V and J ends lost 4 bases and 8 bases respectively, with 9 bases between them. CDR3 sequence (DNA): TGTGCCAGCAGTTGGTCGGGAGATGAGCAGTTCTTC. It specifies CASSWSGDEQFF.

The chain couples TRBV11-2 to TRBJ2-1; weak D call: TRBD2 (5 bases). With 5 bases removed from V and 5 bases from J, the gap between germline ends came to 16 bases. The CDR3 loop spans 15 amino acids. CDR1 and CDR2 from the germline V gene are SGHAT and FQNNGV. CDR3 in DNA: TGTGCCAGCAGCCTAGGCGGAGGTCGGGACAATGAGCAGTTCTTC. Protein product: CASSLGGGRDNEQFF.

CDR3 DNA sequence: TGTGCCAGCAGATTGACGACAGGGCGTTCGGCAGAGACCCAGTACTTC. Translating it yields CASRLTTGRSAETQYF. This chain joins TRBV11-2 and TRBJ2-5; 7 positions agree with TRBD1. With V trimmed by 6 bases and J by 4 bases, 14 bases remained unmatched. The CDR3 spans 16 residues. CDR1 and CDR2 (germline): SGHAT, FQNNGV.

The chain recombines TRBV4-1 with TRBJ1-1; D ambiguous. CDR3 length equals 11 residues. V was pared by 3 bases and J by 3 bases, with 2 bases between. CDR1 and CDR2 from the germline V gene are MGHRA and YSYEKL. CDR3 sequence: CASSHYTEAFF. CDR3 coding DNA: TGCGCCAGCAGCCACTACACTGAAGCTTTCTTT.

The V call is TRBV6-8, the J call TRBJ2-7; D call uncertain. CDR3 size: 19 residues. Looked up from germline, CDR1 is MNHGY and CDR2 is SAAAGT. V shed 2 bases and J shed 3 bases, with 26 bases lying between them. The CDR3 DNA follows: TGTGCCAGCAGTTACCTACCCCCTTTGCGACTCGCTAACCTCTACGAGCAGTACTTC. As protein: CASSYLPPLRLANLYEQYF.

This sequence joins TRBV27 and TRBJ2-2, with D possibly being TRBD2 (5 bases). The CDR3 has 11 residues. Trimming left V 8 bases short and J 4 bases short, with 5 bases between. The germline CDR1 and CDR2 sequences are MNHEY and SMNVEV (reference sequence). The CDR3 region is CASRGTGELFF. CDR3 nucleotides: TGTGCCAGCCGGGGCACCGGGGAGCTGTTTTTT.

The chain is built from TRBV5-5 and TRBJ2-7; D possibly corresponds to TRBD1 (6 bases). Germline CDR1 and CDR2: SGHKS and YYEKEE (reference sequence). This CDR3 is 13 amino acids long. Trimming took 2 bases from V and 3 from J, leaving 9 bases between them. As DNA, the CDR3 is TGTGCCAGCAGCTTAAGGACAGACTACGAGCAGTACTTC. Protein sequence: CASSLRTDYEQYF. The full variable domain, with the rest looked up from reference TRBV5-5 and TRBJ2-7, is DAGVTQSPTHLIKTRGQQVTLRCSPISGHKSVSWYQQVLGQGPQFIFQYYEKEERGRGNFPDRFSARQFPNYSSELNVNALLLGDSALYLCASSLRTDYEQYFGPGTRLTVT.

The rearrangement joins TRBV29-1 to TRBJ2-1, with D unclear. Germline V gives CDR1 SQVTM, CDR2 ANQGSEA. The V and J ends lost 8 bases and 5 bases respectively, with 10 bases between them. The CDR3 runs to 11 residues. The CDR3 here is CSFAPNNEQFF. As DNA, the CDR3 is TGCAGCTTTGCCCCAAACAATGAGCAGTTCTTC.

The chain is built from TRBV28 and TRBJ2-3; 7 nucleotides match TRBD1. V lost 5 bases to trimming and J lost 2 bases; unmatched junction nucleotides: 4. CDR1 and CDR2 from the germline V gene are MDHEN and SYDVKM. The CDR3 is made up of 14 amino acids. The CDR3 nucleotides are TGTGCCAGCAGTAAACAGGGGACCACAGATACGCAGTATTTT. It specifies CASSKQGTTDTQYF.

The V gene is TRBV15, the J gene TRBJ2-7; weak D call: TRBD1 (5 bases). The germline gives CDR1 LNHNV, CDR2 YYDKDF (reference sequence). V was trimmed by 5 bases and J by 5 bases, leaving 13 bases between them. The CDR3 has 13 residues. Written as DNA, the CDR3 is TGTGCCACCAGCGGGCCCTGGGGCCACGAGCAGTACTTC. Amino acids: CATSGPWGHEQYF.